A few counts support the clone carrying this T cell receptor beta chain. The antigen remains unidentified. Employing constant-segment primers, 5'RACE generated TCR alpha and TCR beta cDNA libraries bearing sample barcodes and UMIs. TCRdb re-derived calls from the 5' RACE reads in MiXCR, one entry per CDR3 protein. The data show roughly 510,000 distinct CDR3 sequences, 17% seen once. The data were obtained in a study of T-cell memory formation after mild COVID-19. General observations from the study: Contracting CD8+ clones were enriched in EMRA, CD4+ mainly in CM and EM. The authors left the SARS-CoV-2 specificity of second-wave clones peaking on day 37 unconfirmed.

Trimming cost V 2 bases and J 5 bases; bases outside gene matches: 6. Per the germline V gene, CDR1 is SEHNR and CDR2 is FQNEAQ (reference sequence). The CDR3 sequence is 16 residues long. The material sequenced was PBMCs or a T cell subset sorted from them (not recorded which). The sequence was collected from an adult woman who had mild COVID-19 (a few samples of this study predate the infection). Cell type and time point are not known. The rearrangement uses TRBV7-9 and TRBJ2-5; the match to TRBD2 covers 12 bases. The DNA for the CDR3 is TGTGCCAGCAGCTTACCTAGCGGGAGGGCCGATGAGACCCAGTACTTC. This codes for CASSLPSGRADETQYF.